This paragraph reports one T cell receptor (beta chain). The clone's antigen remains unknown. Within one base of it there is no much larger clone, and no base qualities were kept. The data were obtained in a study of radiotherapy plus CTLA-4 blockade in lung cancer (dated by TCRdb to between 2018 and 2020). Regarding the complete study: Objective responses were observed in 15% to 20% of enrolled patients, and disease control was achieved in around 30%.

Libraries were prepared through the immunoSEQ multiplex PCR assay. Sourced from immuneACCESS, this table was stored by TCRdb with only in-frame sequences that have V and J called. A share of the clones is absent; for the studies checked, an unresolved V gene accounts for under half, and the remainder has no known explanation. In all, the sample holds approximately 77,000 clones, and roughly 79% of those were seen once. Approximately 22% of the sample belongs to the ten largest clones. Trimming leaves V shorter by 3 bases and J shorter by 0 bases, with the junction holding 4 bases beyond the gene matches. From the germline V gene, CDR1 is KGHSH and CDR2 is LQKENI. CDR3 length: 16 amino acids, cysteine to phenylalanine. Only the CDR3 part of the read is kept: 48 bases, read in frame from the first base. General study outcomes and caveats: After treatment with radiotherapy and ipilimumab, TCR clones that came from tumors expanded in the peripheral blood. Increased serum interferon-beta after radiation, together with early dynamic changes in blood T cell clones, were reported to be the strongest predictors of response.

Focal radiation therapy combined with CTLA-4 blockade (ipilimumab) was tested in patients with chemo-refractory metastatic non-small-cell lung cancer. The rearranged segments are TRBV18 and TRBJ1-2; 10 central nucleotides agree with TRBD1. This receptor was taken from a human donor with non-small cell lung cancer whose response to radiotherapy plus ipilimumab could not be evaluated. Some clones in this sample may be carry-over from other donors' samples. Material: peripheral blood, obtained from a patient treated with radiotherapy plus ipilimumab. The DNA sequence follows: TGTGCCAGCTCACCTTCAGGACAGGGGGCTAACTATGGCTACACCTTC. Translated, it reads CASSPSGQGANYGYTF.